This T cell receptor beta chain is from a study of CD8+ T cells in alopecia areata. General study results and limits: Scalp sample data also include resident alphabeta T cells from normal skin. One nonresponder leaves baseline CD8+ expansion's link to response uncertain.

Germline V CDR1 and CDR2: SGHAT, FQNNGV. Trimming took 10 bases from V and 5 from J, leaving 11 bases between them. This CDR3 spans 11 amino acids. Treatment in this sample: oral pan-JAK inhibitor, 5-10 mg twice daily. This clone was found a few times. Its antigen remains unidentified. Extracted from the samples, RNA was reverse transcribed into cDNA to serve as the sequencing template. Assay: immunoSEQ multiplex PCR; the TCRdb copy retains only in-frame clones and omits some. The sample lists 100,000 to 130,000 clones, 84% occurring once. The chain uses TRBV11-2 and TRBJ2-5; D possibly corresponds to TRBD2 (5 bases). The receptor comes from a human donor with alopecia areata. The sequencing used CD8+ T cells sorted from blood, collected at week 24, from a patient treated with tofacitinib. The CDR3 DNA reads TGTGCCACTTCTCGCGGGGAGACCCAGTACTTC. It encodes CATSRGETQYF.